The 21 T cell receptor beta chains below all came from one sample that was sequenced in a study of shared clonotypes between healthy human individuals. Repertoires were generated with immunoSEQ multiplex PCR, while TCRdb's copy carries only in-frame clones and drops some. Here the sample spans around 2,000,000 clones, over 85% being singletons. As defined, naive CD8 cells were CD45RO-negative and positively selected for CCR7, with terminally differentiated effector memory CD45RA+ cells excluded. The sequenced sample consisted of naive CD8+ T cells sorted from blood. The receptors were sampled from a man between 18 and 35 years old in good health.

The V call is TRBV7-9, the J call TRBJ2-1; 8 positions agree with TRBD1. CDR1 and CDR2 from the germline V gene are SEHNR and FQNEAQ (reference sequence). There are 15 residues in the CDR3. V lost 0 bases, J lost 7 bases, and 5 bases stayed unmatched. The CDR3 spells CASSLARTGWNEQFF. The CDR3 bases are TGTGCCAGCAGCTTAGCGAGGACAGGGTGGAATGAGCAGTTCTTC. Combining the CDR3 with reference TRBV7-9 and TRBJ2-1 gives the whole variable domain DTGVSQNPRHKITKRGQNVTFRCDPISEHNRLYWYRQTLGQGPEFLTYFQNEAQLEKSRLLSDRFSAERPKGSFSTLEIQRTEQGDSAMYLCASSLARTGWNEQFFGPGTRLTVL.

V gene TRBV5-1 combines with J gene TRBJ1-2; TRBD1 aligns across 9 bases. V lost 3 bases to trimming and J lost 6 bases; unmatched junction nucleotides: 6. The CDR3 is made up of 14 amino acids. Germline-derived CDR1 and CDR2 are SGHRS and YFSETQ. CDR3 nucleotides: TGCGCCAGCAGCTCGCAACAGGGGGCAGATGGCTACACCTTC. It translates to CASSSQQGADGYTF.

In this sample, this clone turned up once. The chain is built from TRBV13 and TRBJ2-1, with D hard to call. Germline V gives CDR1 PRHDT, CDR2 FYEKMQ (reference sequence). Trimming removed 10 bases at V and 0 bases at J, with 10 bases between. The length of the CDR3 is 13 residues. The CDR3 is CATQESSYNEQFF. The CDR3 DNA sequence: TGTGCCACTCAAGAGAGCTCCTACAATGAGCAGTTCTTC.

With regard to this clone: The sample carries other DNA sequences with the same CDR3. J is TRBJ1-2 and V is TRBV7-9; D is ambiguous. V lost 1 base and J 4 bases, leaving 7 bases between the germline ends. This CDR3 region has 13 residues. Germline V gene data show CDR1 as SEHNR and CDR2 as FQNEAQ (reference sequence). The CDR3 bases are TGTGCCAGCAGCTTAGGCGGCGTCTATGGCTACACCTTC. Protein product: CASSLGGVYGYTF.

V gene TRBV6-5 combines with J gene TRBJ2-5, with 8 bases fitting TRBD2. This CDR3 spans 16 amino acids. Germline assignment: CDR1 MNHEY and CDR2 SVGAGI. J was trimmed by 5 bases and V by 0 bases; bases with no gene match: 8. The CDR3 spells CASSYSRISGGETQYF. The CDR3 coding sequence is TGTGCCAGCAGTTACTCGAGGATTTCGGGGGGGGAGACCCAGTACTTC.

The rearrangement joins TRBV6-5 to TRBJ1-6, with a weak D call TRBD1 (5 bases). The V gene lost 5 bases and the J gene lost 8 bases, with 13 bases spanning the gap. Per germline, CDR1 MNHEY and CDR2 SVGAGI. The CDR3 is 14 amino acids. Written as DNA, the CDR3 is TGTGCCAGCAGTCCCTCCACAGGCTATTCACCCCTCCACTTT. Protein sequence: CASSPSTGYSPLHF.

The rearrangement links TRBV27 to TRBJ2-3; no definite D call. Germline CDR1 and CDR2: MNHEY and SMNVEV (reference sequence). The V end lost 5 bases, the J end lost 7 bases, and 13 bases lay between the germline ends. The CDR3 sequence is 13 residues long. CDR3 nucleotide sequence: TGTGCCAGCAGTGAGGACCACATCCATACGCAGTATTTT. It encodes CASSEDHIHTQYF.

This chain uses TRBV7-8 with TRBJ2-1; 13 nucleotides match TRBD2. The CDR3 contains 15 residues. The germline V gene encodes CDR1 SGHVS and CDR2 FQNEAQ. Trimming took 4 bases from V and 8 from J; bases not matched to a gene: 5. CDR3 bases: TGTGCCAGCAGCTCACTAGCGGGGGGGAATCATGAGCAGTTCTTC. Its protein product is CASSSLAGGNHEQFF.

Written as DNA, the CDR3 is TGTGCCACCAGCAGAGAAAGCGGCCTGAACACTGAAGCTTTCTTT. It yields the protein CATSRESGLNTEAFF. The rearrangement joins TRBV15 to TRBJ1-1; D call uncertain. V lost 0 bases and J 0 bases, leaving 8 bases between the germline ends. The CDR3 contains 15 residues. Germline loops: CDR1 LNHNV, CDR2 YYDKDF (reference sequence).

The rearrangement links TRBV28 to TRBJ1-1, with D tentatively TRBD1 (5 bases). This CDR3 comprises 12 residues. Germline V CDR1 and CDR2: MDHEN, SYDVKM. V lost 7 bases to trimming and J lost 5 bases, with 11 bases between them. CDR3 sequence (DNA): TGTGCCAGCAATCCTGGGGGGACTGAAGCTTTCTTT. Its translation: CASNPGGTEAFF. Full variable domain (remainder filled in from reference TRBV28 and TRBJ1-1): DVKVTQSSRYLVKRTGEKVFLECVQDMDHENMFWYRQDPGLGLRLIYFSYDVKMKEKGDIPEGYSVSREKKERFSLILESASTNQTSMYLCASNPGGTEAFFGQGTRLTVV.

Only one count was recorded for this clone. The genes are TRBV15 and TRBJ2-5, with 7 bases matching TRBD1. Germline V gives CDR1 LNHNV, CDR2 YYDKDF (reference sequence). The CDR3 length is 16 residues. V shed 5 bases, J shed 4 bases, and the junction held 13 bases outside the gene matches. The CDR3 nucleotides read TGTGCCACCAGCGCCCAACCCGGGACAGCTCCAGAGACCCAGTACTTC. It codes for CATSAQPGTAPETQYF.

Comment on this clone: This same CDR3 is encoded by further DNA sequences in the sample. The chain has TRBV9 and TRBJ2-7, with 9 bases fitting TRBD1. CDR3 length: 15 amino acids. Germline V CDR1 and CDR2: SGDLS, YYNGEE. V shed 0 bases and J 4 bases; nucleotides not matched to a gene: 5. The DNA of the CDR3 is TGTGCCAGCAGCGTAGAGGGGGGACAGGGATACGAGCAGTACTTC. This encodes CASSVEGGQGYEQYF.

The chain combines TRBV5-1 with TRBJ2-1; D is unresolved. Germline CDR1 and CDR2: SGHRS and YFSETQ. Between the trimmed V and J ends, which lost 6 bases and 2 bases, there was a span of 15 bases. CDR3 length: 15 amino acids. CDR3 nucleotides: TGCGCCAGCACCCCAGGTTGGGGTACCTACAATGAGCAGTTCTTC. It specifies CASTPGWGTYNEQFF.

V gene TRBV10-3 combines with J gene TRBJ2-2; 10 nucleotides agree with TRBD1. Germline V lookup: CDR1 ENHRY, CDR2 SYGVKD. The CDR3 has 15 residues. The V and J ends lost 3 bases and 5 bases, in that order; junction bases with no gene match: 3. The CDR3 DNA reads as TGTGCCATCAGTGACGGACAGGGGGGGACCGGGGAGCTGTTTTTT. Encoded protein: CAISDGQGGTGELFF.

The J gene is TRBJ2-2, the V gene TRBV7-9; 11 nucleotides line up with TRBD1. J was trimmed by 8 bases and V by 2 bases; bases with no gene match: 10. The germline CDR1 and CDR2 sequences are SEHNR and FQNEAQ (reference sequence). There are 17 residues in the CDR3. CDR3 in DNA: TGTGCCAGCAGCTTAACCCGGACAGGGGGCGCGGCTGGGGAGCTGTTTTTT. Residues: CASSLTRTGGAAGELFF. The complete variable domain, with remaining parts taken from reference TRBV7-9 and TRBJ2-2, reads DTGVSQNPRHKITKRGQNVTFRCDPISEHNRLYWYRQTLGQGPEFLTYFQNEAQLEKSRLLSDRFSAERPKGSFSTLEIQRTEQGDSAMYLCASSLTRTGGAAGELFFGEGSRLTVL.

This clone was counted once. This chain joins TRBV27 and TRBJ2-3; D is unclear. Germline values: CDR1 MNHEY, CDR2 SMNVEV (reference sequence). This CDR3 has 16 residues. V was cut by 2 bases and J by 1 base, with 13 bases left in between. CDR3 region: CASSLSGVLGTDTQYF. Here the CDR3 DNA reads TGTGCCAGCAGTTTAAGTGGGGTTTTGGGCACAGATACGCAGTATTTT.

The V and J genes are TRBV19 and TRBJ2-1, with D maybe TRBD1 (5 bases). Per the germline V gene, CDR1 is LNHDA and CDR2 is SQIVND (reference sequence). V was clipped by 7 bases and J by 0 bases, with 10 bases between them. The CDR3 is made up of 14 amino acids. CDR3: CASTGQPSYNEQFF. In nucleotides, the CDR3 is TGTGCCAGTACCGGACAACCCTCCTACAATGAGCAGTTCTTC. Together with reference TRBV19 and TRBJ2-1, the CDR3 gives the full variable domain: DGGITQSPKYLFRKEGQNVTLSCEQNLNHDAMYWYRQDPGQGLRLIYYSQIVNDFQKGDIAEGYSVSREKKESFPLTVTSAQKNPTAFYLCASTGQPSYNEQFFGPGTRLTVL.

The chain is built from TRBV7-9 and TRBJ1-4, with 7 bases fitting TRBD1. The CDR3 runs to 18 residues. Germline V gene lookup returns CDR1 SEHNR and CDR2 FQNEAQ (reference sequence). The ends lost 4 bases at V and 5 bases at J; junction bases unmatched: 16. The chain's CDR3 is CASSSPRSQGESNEKLFF. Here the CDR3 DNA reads TGTGCCAGCAGCTCGCCTAGGTCTCAGGGGGAGTCCAATGAAAAACTGTTTTTT.

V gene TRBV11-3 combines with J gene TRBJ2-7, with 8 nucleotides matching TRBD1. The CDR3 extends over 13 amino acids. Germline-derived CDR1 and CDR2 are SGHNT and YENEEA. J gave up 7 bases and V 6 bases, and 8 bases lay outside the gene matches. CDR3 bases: TGTGCCAGCAGTTCCGGACAGGGAGTGGAGCAGTACTTC. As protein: CASSSGQGVEQYF.

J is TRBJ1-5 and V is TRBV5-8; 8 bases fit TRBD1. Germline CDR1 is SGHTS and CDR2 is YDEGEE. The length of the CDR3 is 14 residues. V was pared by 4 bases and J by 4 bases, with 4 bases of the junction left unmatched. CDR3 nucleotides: TGTGCCAGCAGCCGCCAGGGGGCGAATCAGCCCCAGCATTTT. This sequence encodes CASSRQGANQPQHF. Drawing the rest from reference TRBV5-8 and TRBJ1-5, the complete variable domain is EAGVTQSPTHLIKTRGQQATLRCSPISGHTSVYWYQQALGLGLQFLLWYDEGEERNRGNFPPRFSGRQFPNYSSELNVNALELEDSALYLCASSRQGANQPQHFGDGTRLSIL.

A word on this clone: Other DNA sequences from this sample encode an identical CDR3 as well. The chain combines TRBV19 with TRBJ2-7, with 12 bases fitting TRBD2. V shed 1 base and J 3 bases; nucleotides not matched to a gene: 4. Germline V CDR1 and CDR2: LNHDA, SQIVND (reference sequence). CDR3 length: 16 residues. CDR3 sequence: CASSIGLAGGVYEQYF. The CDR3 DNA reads TGTGCCAGTAGTATAGGTCTAGCGGGAGGGGTCTACGAGCAGTACTTC. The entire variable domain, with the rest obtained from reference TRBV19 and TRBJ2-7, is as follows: DGGITQSPKYLFRKEGQNVTLSCEQNLNHDAMYWYRQDPGQGLRLIYYSQIVNDFQKGDIAEGYSVSREKKESFPLTVTSAQKNPTAFYLCASSIGLAGGVYEQYFGPGTRLTVT.